The 26 T cell receptor beta chains below come from one sample, sequenced in a study of immune evolution from preneoplasia to lung adenocarcinoma. Measured with immunoSEQ multiplex PCR; TCRdb has only the in-frame clones, and not every one. Of about 9,100 clones in the sample, 80% to 90% were seen once. Input material: FFPE lung adenocarcinoma in situ tissue. The source is a person aged 70 to 85 with lung adenocarcinoma.

This clone showed up just once. The chain uses TRBV10-1 and TRBJ2-2; D unresolved. Germline V gene lookup returns CDR1 WNHNN and CDR2 SYGVQD (reference sequence). The V end was cut by 1 base, the J end by 7 bases, with 7 bases between. The CDR3 sequence is 13 residues long. This CDR3 reads CASSEFGGGELFF. CDR3 coding DNA: TGCGCCAGCAGTGAGTTTGGTGGCGGGGAGCTGTTTTTT.

This chain uses TRBV9 with TRBJ2-2; no reliable D call. This CDR3 is 16 amino acids long. Trimming stripped 5 bases from V and 1 base from J, with 15 bases between. Germline CDR1 reads SGDLS; CDR2 reads YYNGEE. The CDR3 is CASSPPPLVNTGELFF. In DNA, the CDR3 is TGTGCCAGCAGTCCACCTCCTCTAGTGAACACCGGGGAGCTGTTTTTT.

The V gene is TRBV5-5, the J gene TRBJ2-7, with 10 bases that match TRBD2. CDR1 and CDR2 (germline): SGHKS, YYEKEE (reference sequence). The CDR3 is 13 amino acids. V shed 3 bases and J 6 bases; nucleotides not matched to a gene: 3. CDR3 in amino acids: CASSSSGGGEQYF. CDR3 sequence (DNA): TGTGCCAGCAGCTCTAGCGGGGGAGGCGAGCAGTACTTC.

This chain connects TRBV6-1 to TRBJ2-7; D is uncertain. Deletions cut 0 bases from V and 4 bases from J, with 13 bases between. Germline CDR1 and CDR2: MNHNS and SASEGT. The CDR3 contains 15 residues. The chain's CDR3 is CASSEALNSQYEQYF. CDR3 coding DNA: TGTGCCAGCAGTGAAGCGCTGAACAGCCAGTACGAGCAGTACTTC.

This chain links TRBV6-6 with TRBJ1-4; TRBD1 might be the D (5 bases). The CDR3 has 13 amino acids. Germline loops: CDR1 MNHNY, CDR2 SVGAGI (reference sequence). The germline V and J ends were trimmed by 6 bases and 12 bases, with 17 bases remaining between them. CDR3 DNA: TGTGCCAGCAGCTCACAACCGGGACCGCAACTGTTTTTT. Amino acids: CASSSQPGPQLFF.

J is TRBJ2-1 and V is TRBV30, with D uncertain. This CDR3 is 15 amino acids long. V gave up 2 bases and J gave up 0 bases, with 11 bases separating them. Germline CDR1 GTSNPN, CDR2 SVGIG (reference sequence). CDR3 in DNA: TGTGCCTGGAGTACCGGTCTGGGCTCCTACAATGAGCAGTTCTTC. Translated, it gives CAWSTGLGSYNEQFF.

CDR3 DNA sequence: TGTGCCAGCAGCGAGGGACTAGCGGGAGCCTACGAGCAGTACTTC. Its translation is CASSEGLAGAYEQYF. The chain combines TRBV7-3 with TRBJ2-7; 14 nucleotides line up with TRBD2. CDR3 length equals 15 residues. The germline V gene has CDR1 SGHTA and CDR2 FQGTGA. J was trimmed by 2 bases and V by 5 bases; bases with no gene match: 2.

The chain employs TRBV9 and TRBJ1-2; D is ambiguous. CDR1 is SGDLS, CDR2 YYNGEE, per germline. V lost 0 bases to trimming and J lost 6 bases, with 9 bases between them. The CDR3 extends over 13 amino acids. CDR3 residues: CASSVDGSDGYTF. The DNA for the CDR3 is TGTGCCAGCAGCGTAGACGGTTCGGATGGCTACACCTTC.

This clone was picked up one time. The J gene is TRBJ1-3, the V gene TRBV11-2; D not certain. CDR3 size: 12 residues. Trimming took off 2 bases at V and 4 bases at J, with 3 bases between the two ends. CDR1 and CDR2 from the germline V gene are SGHAT and FQNNGV. CDR3: CASSLPGNTIYF. The CDR3 nucleotides are TGTGCCAGCAGCTTACCGGGAAACACCATATATTTT.

The chain employs TRBV4-1 and TRBJ1-5; D remains unclear. Looked up from germline, CDR1 is MGHRA and CDR2 is YSYEKL. The ends were cut back, 2 bases at V and 1 base at J, with 9 bases in the middle. This CDR3 spans 15 amino acids. DNA for the CDR3: TGCGCCAGCAGCCAACGCGCGCTGAGCAATCAGCCCCAGCATTTT. Translated: CASSQRALSNQPQHF.

This clone was counted between two and nine times. The gene calls are TRBV10-3 and TRBJ1-1; D is possibly TRBD1 (6 bases). Germline V gene data show CDR1 as ENHRY and CDR2 as SYGVKD. V lost 10 bases and J lost 4, with 16 bases in between. CDR3 length: 13 amino acids. This CDR3 reads CATHRVGGTEAFF. CDR3 nucleotides: TGTGCCACGCACAGGGTCGGGGGCACTGAAGCTTTCTTT.

This clone came up once. The chain links TRBV28 to TRBJ1-1; 8 bases line up with TRBD1. This CDR3 contains 13 residues. Losses at the gene ends were 5 bases for V and 10 bases for J; bases not matched to a gene: 9. The germline V gene encodes CDR1 MDHEN and CDR2 SYDVKM. The CDR3 reads CASSGARGRGAFF. The CDR3 DNA reads TGTGCCAGCAGTGGGGCCAGGGGGCGGGGAGCTTTCTTT.

This clone qualifies as medium-sized. The chain carries TRBV27 and TRBJ1-2; D might be TRBD1 (6 bases). Germline CDR1 MNHEY, CDR2 SMNVEV (reference sequence). The V end was cut by 3 bases, the J end by 2 bases, with 7 bases between. This CDR3 contains 13 residues. The CDR3 DNA reads as TGTGCCAGCAGTTTTCAGGGGAACTATGGCTACACCTTC. Encoded protein: CASSFQGNYGYTF.

V usage is TRBV6-4 and J usage is TRBJ1-5, with D perhaps TRBD1 (5 bases). V was trimmed by 8 bases and J by 10 bases, leaving 18 bases between them. The CDR3 runs 13 residues. Germline values: CDR1 MRHNA, CDR2 SNTAGT. For the CDR3, the DNA is TGTGCCAGCGGGACGGTAGTAGGTAGTCCCCAGCATTTT. Its protein product is CASGTVVGSPQHF.

This chain connects TRBV28 to TRBJ2-1, with 7 bases aligning to TRBD2. This CDR3 contains 15 residues. The V gene end was trimmed by 2 bases and the J gene end by 4 bases; junction bases not matched to a gene: 5. Looked up from germline, CDR1 is MDHEN and CDR2 is SYDVKM. CDR3 region: CASSLAGEGYNEQFF. CDR3 in DNA: TGTGCCAGCAGTTTAGCGGGAGAAGGTTACAATGAGCAGTTCTTC.

The chain couples TRBV28 to TRBJ1-2, with a possible D match to TRBD1 (5 bases). The length of the CDR3 is 11 residues. CDR1 and CDR2 (germline): MDHEN, SYDVKM. Trimming removed 5 bases at V and 7 bases at J, with 8 bases between. In nucleotides, the CDR3 is TGTGCCAGCAGTCGGGACTTTGGCTACACCTTC. Translation gives CASSRDFGYTF.

This clone was seen a few times. The genes are TRBV4-2 and TRBJ1-5; 7 bases are a match to TRBD1. The CDR3 sequence is 16 residues long. Germline V CDR1 and CDR2: LGHNA, YNFKEQ. V gave up 4 bases and J gave up 7 bases; unmatched junction bases: 13. Here the CDR3 reads CASSPTAGRGNQPQHF. In DNA form, the CDR3 reads TGTGCCAGCAGCCCGACCGCAGGCAGGGGGAACCAGCCCCAGCATTTT.

A single count supports this clone. This chain joins TRBV5-4 and TRBJ2-7; D is undetermined. The CDR3 sequence is 14 residues long. Germline V gene data show CDR1 as SGHNT and CDR2 as YYREEE (reference sequence). Deletions cut 4 bases from V and 3 bases from J, with 14 bases between. CDR3 residues: CASSPDRLLYEQYF. The CDR3 coding sequence is TGTGCCAGCAGCCCTGACCGTCTTCTCTACGAGCAGTACTTC.

This chain joins TRBV5-5 and TRBJ1-5; 7 positions match TRBD1. Germline CDR1 reads SGHKS; CDR2 reads YYEKEE (reference sequence). Germline trimming cut 4 bases from V and 4 bases from J; bases unmatched to any gene: 8. CDR3 length: 15 amino acids. The CDR3 coding sequence is TGTGCCAGCAGCCGTGCAGGGGACAGAAATCAGCCCCAGCATTTT. This codes for CASSRAGDRNQPQHF.

The J gene is TRBJ2-7, the V gene TRBV5-5, with 9 nucleotides matching TRBD1. The CDR3 has 15 amino acids. V shed 1 base, J shed 3 bases, and the junction held 5 bases outside the gene matches. CDR1 and CDR2 from the germline V gene are SGHKS and YYEKEE (reference sequence). For the CDR3, the DNA is TGTGCCAGCAGCTTGTCGGGGACAGGGTACTACGAGCAGTACTTC. This sequence encodes CASSLSGTGYYEQYF.

CDR3 DNA sequence: TGTGCCAGCAGCCTGTCGGCAGCCTCCTACGAGCAGTACTTC. The encoded protein is CASSLSAASYEQYF. The rearrangement joins TRBV5-6 to TRBJ2-7; D ambiguous. The CDR3 has 14 amino acids. Trimming cost V 4 bases and J 0 bases, with 11 bases left between them. Looked up from germline, CDR1 is SGHDT and CDR2 is YYEEEE.

The J gene is TRBJ1-5, the V gene TRBV9, with D possibly being TRBD1 (5 bases). The CDR3 consists of 14 residues. CDR1 SGDLS and CDR2 YYNGEE come from the germline V gene. V was cut by 3 bases and J by 3 bases, with 10 bases left in between. Here the CDR3 reads CASSAPGTNQPQHF. The CDR3 coding sequence is TGTGCCAGCAGCGCCCCCGGGACCAATCAGCCCCAGCATTTT.

The chain combines TRBV10-3 with TRBJ1-4, with TRBD1 identical over 8 bases. With V trimmed by 5 bases and J by 6 bases, 5 bases remained unmatched. Germline lookup yields CDR1 ENHRY and CDR2 SYGVKD. The CDR3 has 14 amino acids. CDR3 residues: CAISQTGVDEKLFF. In DNA form, the CDR3 reads TGTGCCATCAGTCAGACAGGGGTTGATGAAAAACTGTTTTTT.

This clone showed up just a few times. The chain recombines TRBV5-6 with TRBJ1-2; no clear D gene. The germline CDR1 and CDR2 sequences are SGHDT and YYEEEE. Trimming stripped 2 bases from V and 7 bases from J, with 12 bases between. The CDR3 is 13 residues long. CDR3 coding DNA: TGTGCCAGCAGCTTAAGTGGGGAGTCTGGCTACACCTTC. It is translated as CASSLSGESGYTF.

The rearrangement links TRBV18 to TRBJ2-2; TRBD1 agrees at 7 bases. The CDR3 is made up of 17 amino acids. Germline CDR1 reads KGHSH; CDR2 reads LQKENI. With V trimmed by 1 base and J by 5 bases, 10 bases remained unmatched. The DNA of the CDR3 is TGTGCCAGCTCACCACGGGGAGTGACAGGGCAAACCGGGGAGCTGTTTTTT. This translates into CASSPRGVTGQTGELFF.

The chain employs TRBV30 and TRBJ1-1, with a possible D match to TRBD1 (6 bases). The CDR3 has 13 residues. CDR1 and CDR2 (germline): GTSNPN, SVGIG (reference sequence). V lost 4 bases to trimming and J lost 3 bases, with 12 bases between them. In nucleotides, the CDR3 is TGTGCCTGGACCTTCCAGGGGTACACTGAAGCTTTCTTT. Translation gives CAWTFQGYTEAFF.